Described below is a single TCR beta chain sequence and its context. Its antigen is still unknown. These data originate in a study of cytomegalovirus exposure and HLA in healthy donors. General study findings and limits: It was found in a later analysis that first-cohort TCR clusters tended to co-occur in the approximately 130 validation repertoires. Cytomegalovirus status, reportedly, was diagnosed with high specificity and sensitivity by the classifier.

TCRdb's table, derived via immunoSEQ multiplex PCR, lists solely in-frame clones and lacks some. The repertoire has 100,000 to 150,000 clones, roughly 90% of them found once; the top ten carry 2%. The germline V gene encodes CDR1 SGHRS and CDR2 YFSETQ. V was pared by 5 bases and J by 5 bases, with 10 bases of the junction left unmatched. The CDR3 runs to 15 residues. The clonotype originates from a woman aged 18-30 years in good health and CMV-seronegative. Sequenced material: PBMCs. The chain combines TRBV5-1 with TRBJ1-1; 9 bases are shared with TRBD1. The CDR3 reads CASRRTGERRTEAFF. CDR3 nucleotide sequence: TGCGCCAGCAGACGGACAGGGGAACGAAGGACTGAAGCTTTCTTT. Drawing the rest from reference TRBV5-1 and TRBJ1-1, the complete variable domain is KAGVTQTPRYLIKTRGQQVTLSCSPISGHRSVSWYQQTPGQGLQFLFEYFSETQRNKGNFPGRFSGRQFSNSRSEMNVSTLELGDSALYLCASRRTGERRTEAFFGQGTRLTVV.